This T cell receptor (beta chain) was recorded in a study of CD39 and CD103 CD8 tumor-infiltrating T cells (dated by TCRdb to the late 2010s). Background for the entire study: An HPV-positive HNSCC, an HPV-negative HNSCC, an ovarian cancer and a melanoma patient were represented in the repertoire comparisons shown. Deep sequencing of TCRbeta CDR3 was used to compare the repertoires of CD8 TIL subsets, defined by CD103 and CD39, against those of peripheral memory CD8 T cells. What the work shows at the level of the full study, not this receptor alone: DP CD8 TILs appeared more oligoclonal than DN and SP CD8 TILs and blood memory CD8 T cells, with top 30 clonotypes covering roughly 55-90%. DP TIL clonotypes were rarely found in blood or uninvolved lymph node, whereas DN TIL clonotypes largely overlapped peripheral memory CD8 repertoires.

For each subset, genomic DNA was extracted from approximately 10,000 to 100,000 sorted cells using the DNeasy Blood and Tissue Kit. The immunoSEQ service sequenced and mapped the TCRbeta V-J or V-D-J regions, with each sample reaching coverage above 8x. The paper's data handling went like this. Analysis was restricted to productive rearrangements exported from the immunoSEQ Analyzer platform, and clonality was assessed using the 500 most abundant clones. The Morisita-Horn similarity index and the Jaccard index were used to quantify the overlap in repertoires between populations. Morisita-Horn similarity between CD8 T-cell subset TCR repertoires was measured in five to seven cancer patients. TCRdb took over this immuneACCESS table, retaining in-frame rearrangements with V and J assigned. Such tables are incomplete; in checked studies, under half of the missing clones stem from an unresolved V gene, and the remainder is unexplained. V and J calls and clone size are as listed in that table; D and trimming were resolved from the DNA. In all, the sample holds 950 to 1,500 clones, and under 85% of those were seen once. The top ten clones comprise 25% to 30% of the sample.

At the time of sample collection the patients were not on therapy, although prior treatments varied from chemotherapy, radiotherapy, surgery and immunotherapy to no treatment. After thawing, cells were enriched for T lymphocytes using a negative-selection kit, with EpCAM beads added for tumor-infiltrating lymphocytes. For the CD8 TIL subsets, CD3+CD4-CD8+CD45RA- cells were FACS-sorted and divided into DN, SP and DP based on their expression of CD39 and CD103. After mincing, tumor specimens underwent a 1 h digestion with hyaluronidase, collagenase and DNase, and were then filtered, enriched by Ficoll and cryopreserved. Populations were sorted on a FACSAria II to approximately 99% purity, and the cell pellets were frozen for TCR sequencing without being cultured. As concerns this clone: No antigen is known for it. The input lacks base qualities; no much larger clone sits a single base away.

This clonotype originated in a human donor with ovarian cancer. Source material: CD39- CD103- CD8+ T cells sorted from the tumor. What this sample's cell subset or site label stands for: CD103-CD39- double-negative CD45RA- CD8 T cells.

The nucleotides are TGCGCCAGCAGCGTAGGACTAGCGGGAAGCACAGATACGCAGTATTTT. Its translation reads: CASSVGLAGSTDTQYF. The chain is encoded by TRBV10-1 joined to TRBJ2-3, and 12 junction bases match TRBD2. The CDR3 spans 16 residues, from the cysteine through the phenylalanine. The CDR3 DNA has 48 bases and is translated from base 1. Germline trimming: 6 bases from V, 0 bases from J; junction bases outside gene matches: 4. Via the germline V gene (reference sequence), CDR1 is WNHNN and CDR2 SYGVQD.